This note documents a single T cell receptor (beta chain) sequence. The data originate from a study of blood T cell repertoires in COVID-19. Background on the study: COVID-19 samples from acute and convalescent phases originated in the United States, Italy and Spain.

Germline CDR1 is LNHDA and CDR2 is SQIVND (reference sequence). There are 18 residues in the CDR3. The V gene lost 1 base and the J gene lost 0 bases, with 16 bases spanning the gap. Under the authors' procedure: Using reference gene primer amplification, nucleated cell counts were estimated. TCRdb keeps only in-frame clones here, not all; method: immunoSEQ multiplex PCR. V, J and clone size derive from that table, while D and trimming were established from the DNA sequence. The table shows about 240,000 clones, with roughly four fifths occurring only once. This chain links TRBV19 with TRBJ2-1, with D perhaps matching TRBD1 (5 bases). This TCR came from a woman in her sixties or seventies with acute or convalescent COVID-19. The sequencing sample was made of peripheral blood. The CDR3 region is CASSIVRGLGSSYNEQFF. DNA for the CDR3: TGTGCCAGTAGTATAGTAAGGGGCTTGGGTAGCTCCTACAATGAGCAGTTCTTC.